This entry concerns a single T cell receptor beta chain. The antigen is not known. The PCR ran on 60 Vbeta and 13 Jbeta primers. Here immunoSEQ multiplex PCR was the method, and the copy in TCRdb shows in-frame clones only, minus some. There are about 200,000 clones in the sample; 82% occur only once, and about 0.094% lies in the top ten. This sample stems from a study of cytomegalovirus exposure and HLA in healthy donors. Broader study findings: Most TCR sequences were uncommon, yet certain public TCRs appeared in many donors. TCR association rates varied by HLA locus in a later analysis, with DRB1 highest and HLA-C lowest.

The sequence derives from a boy between 2 and 15 years old in good health and CMV-seronegative. Sequenced sample: PBMCs.

The CDR3 DNA reads TGTGCCAGCAGCAATGGACAGGAAAGCAATCAGCCCCAGCATTTT. It is translated as CASSNGQESNQPQHF. The V and J genes are TRBV9 and TRBJ1-5; 7 bases match TRBD1. J lost 1 base, V lost 4 bases, and 5 bases had no gene match. The CDR3 extends over 15 amino acids. In germline, CDR1 is SGDLS, CDR2 YYNGEE.